The source of this TCR beta chain is a study of cytomegalovirus exposure and HLA in healthy donors. In the study overall: The approximately 130 validation repertoires and the 666 first-cohort repertoires shared a platform, a later analysis reported. The study, taken as a whole, reports: The tendency of first-cohort TCR clusters to co-occur in the 120 or so validation repertoires emerged from a later analysis. Associated with cytomegalovirus, according to the listing, were around 170 TCR beta chains.

The V and J ends lost 0 bases and 0 bases respectively, with 15 bases between them. The germline V gene encodes CDR1 SGHRS and CDR2 YFSETQ. The CDR3 covers 17 residues. Only one count was recorded for this clone. Its specificity is not known. The protocol was immunoSEQ multiplex PCR, while the TCRdb copy is restricted to in-frame clones and leaves out a portion. Among 100,000 to 120,000 clones, over 75% were seen once, and the ten largest hold more than 1.4%. The sample taken for sequencing was PBMCs. The chain recombines TRBV5-1 with TRBJ1-1; no clear D gene. The clonotype was recovered from a woman in her 30s in good health and CMV-seropositive. The CDR3 reads CASSLETVVGMNTEAFF. The CDR3 bases are TGCGCCAGCAGCTTGGAGACGGTCGTCGGGATGAACACTGAAGCTTTCTTT.